One T cell receptor beta chain is described in this entry. The data were taken from a study of shared clonotypes between healthy human individuals. Turning to the study itself: CD8 memory received one plate per donor, CD8 naive two, CD4 memory three and CD4 naive three.

Clones were read by immunoSEQ multiplex PCR, and TCRdb kept only the in-frame ones, dropping some. The profile shows approximately 1,000,000 clones, 70% to 80% of them singletons. Deletions cut 0 bases from V and 0 bases from J, with 13 bases between. The CDR3 has 16 residues. Per the germline V gene, CDR1 is SGHRS and CDR2 is YFSETQ. This sequence was found in a man aged 18 to 35 in good health. Some clones in this sample may be carry-over from other donors' samples. Sequencing input: memory CD4+ T cells from PBMCs. Subset reported: CD45RA-negative fraction. The V gene is TRBV5-1, the J gene TRBJ2-7; D unclear. Here the CDR3 reads CASSLGYGSSSYEQYF. For the CDR3, the DNA is TGCGCCAGCAGCTTGGGGTATGGCTCCAGCTCCTACGAGCAGTACTTC.